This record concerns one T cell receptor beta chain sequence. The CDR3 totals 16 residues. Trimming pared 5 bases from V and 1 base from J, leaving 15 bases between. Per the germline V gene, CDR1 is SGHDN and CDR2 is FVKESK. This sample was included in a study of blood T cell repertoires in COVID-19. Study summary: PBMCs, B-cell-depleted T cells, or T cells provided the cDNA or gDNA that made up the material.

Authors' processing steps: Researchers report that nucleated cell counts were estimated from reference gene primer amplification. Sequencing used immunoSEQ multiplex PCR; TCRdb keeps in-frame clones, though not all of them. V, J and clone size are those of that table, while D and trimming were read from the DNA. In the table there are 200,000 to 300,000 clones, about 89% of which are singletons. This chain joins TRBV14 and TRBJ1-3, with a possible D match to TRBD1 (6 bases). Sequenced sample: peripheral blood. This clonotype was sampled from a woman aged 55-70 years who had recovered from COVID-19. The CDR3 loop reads CASSYTRGPSGNTIYF. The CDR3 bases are TGTGCCAGCAGCTACACCAGGGGTCCTTCTGGAAACACCATATATTTT.